The 23 T cell receptor beta chains given below trace back to one sample, sequenced in a study of blood T cell repertoires in COVID-19. TCRdb's table, derived via immunoSEQ multiplex PCR, lists solely in-frame clones and lacks some. The table has some 58,000 clones, approximately 88% seen once. Specimen: peripheral blood. These TCRs come from a human donor in a cohort sampled during active COVID-19.

The chain joins TRBV6-5 to TRBJ2-3, with 10 bases aligning to TRBD2. The junction had 6 bases not matched to a gene; V was cut back by 8 bases and J by 1 base. This CDR3 is built from 15 residues. Germline CDR1 reads MNHEY; CDR2 reads SVGAGI. CDR3 sequence (DNA): TGTGCCAGCGCAAGCGGGGGGGCCGGCACAGATACGCAGTATTTT. Translation gives CASASGGAGTDTQYF.

The chain joins TRBV7-2 to TRBJ2-7, with TRBD2 matching 7 bases. Germline CDR1 and CDR2: SGHTA and FQGNSA. The CDR3 is 13 amino acids. With 5 bases clipped from V and 3 bases from J, the junction kept 4 bases outside the gene matches. DNA of the CDR3: TGTGCCAGCAGCGCGGGGGTGCGCTACGAGCAGTACTTC. It is translated as CASSAGVRYEQYF. Looking up the rest from reference TRBV7-2 and TRBJ2-7 gives the full variable domain: GAGVSQSPSNKVTEKGKDVELRCDPISGHTALYWYRQSLGQGLEFLIYFQGNSAPDKSGLPSDRFSAERTGGSVSTLTIQRTQQEDSAVYLCASSAGVRYEQYFGPGTRLTVT.

The chain combines TRBV29-1 with TRBJ1-2; 7 bases fit TRBD1. CDR3 length: 11 amino acids. V dropped 6 bases and J dropped 4; count of bases not matched to a gene: 2. Germline CDR1 is SQVTM and CDR2 is ANQGSEA. CDR3 loop: CSVGDSYGYTF. Here the CDR3 DNA reads TGCAGCGTGGGGGACAGCTATGGCTACACCTTC.

This clone was detected only once. The chain is built from TRBV21-1 and TRBJ2-7; the D call in the table, TRBD2, was not verified against the DNA. TRBV21-1 is a known pseudogene. This CDR3 spans 14 amino acids. CDR3 residues: CASSPCLVTYEQYF. In DNA form, the CDR3 reads TGTGCCAGCAGCCCCTGCCTAGTCACGTACGAGCAGTACTTC.

CDR3 nucleotide sequence: TGCGCCAGCAGCTTGGCTAGCGGAGCGGAGACCCAGTACTTC. This gives the protein CASSLASGAETQYF. The rearrangement links TRBV5-1 to TRBJ2-5, with TRBD2 matching over 7 bases. Germline V gene sequence: CDR1 SGHRS, CDR2 YFSETQ. The length of the CDR3 is 14 residues. V lost 0 bases to trimming and J lost 5 bases; unmatched junction nucleotides: 4.

V gene TRBV19 combines with J gene TRBJ1-3, with D perhaps matching TRBD1 (5 bases). Trimming cost V 5 bases and J 0 bases, with 20 bases left between them. Germline V gives CDR1 LNHDA, CDR2 SQIVND (reference sequence). There are 18 residues in the CDR3. CDR3 residues: CASSPRPTDTYSGNTIYF. CDR3 nucleotides: TGTGCCAGTAGTCCCCGACCGACAGACACCTACTCTGGAAACACCATATATTTT.

The V gene is TRBV18, the J gene TRBJ1-2; TRBD1 aligns across 8 bases. The ends lost 2 bases at V and 0 bases at J; junction bases unmatched: 5. The CDR3 totals 16 residues. CDR1 is KGHSH and CDR2 is LQKENI in the germline V gene. CDR3 nucleotide sequence: TGTGCCAGCTCACCATCCGGGGGACAGGCTAACTATGGCTACACCTTC. Encoded protein: CASSPSGGQANYGYTF.

The chain links TRBV5-1 to TRBJ1-1, with 7 bases aligning to TRBD1. The junction had 15 bases not matched to a gene; V was cut back by 7 bases and J by 3 bases. The CDR3 is 16 amino acids. Looked up from germline, CDR1 is SGHRS and CDR2 is YFSETQ. CDR3 DNA sequence: TGCGCCAGCGGCACAATGAACAGGGGTACGGACACTGAAGCTTTCTTT. Residues: CASGTMNRGTDTEAFF.

V and J are TRBV3-1 (or the pseudogene TRBV3-2) and TRBJ2-2; 8 nucleotides align to TRBD1. Germline V gene lookup returns CDR1 LGHDT and CDR2 YNNKEL (reference sequence). Trimming at V came to 5 bases and at J to 5 bases, leaving 1 base not matched to a gene. The CDR3 runs 13 residues. In nucleotides, the CDR3 is TGTGCCAGCAGCTACAGGGGGACCGGGGAGCTGTTTTTT. Translation gives CASSYRGTGELFF.

This clone appeared a single time. The chain joins TRBV11-2 to TRBJ1-1; D possibly corresponds to TRBD1 (5 bases). Germline V gives CDR1 SGHAT, CDR2 FQNNGV. Trimming removed 0 bases at V and 1 base at J, with 12 bases between. The CDR3 is made up of 16 amino acids. CDR3 amino acids: CASSLEQGLPNTEAFF. The CDR3 DNA is TGTGCCAGCAGCTTAGAGCAGGGACTCCCGAACACTGAAGCTTTCTTT.

This clone was seen more than once but under ten times. The chain is built from TRBV3-1 (or the pseudogene TRBV3-2) and TRBJ2-7; 9 nucleotides agree with TRBD1. The CDR3 runs to 15 residues. The trim removed 5 bases at V and 7 bases at J, leaving 12 bases unmatched. CDR1 LGHDT and CDR2 YNNKEL come from the germline V gene (reference sequence). DNA of the CDR3: TGTGCCAGCAGCAAGCAGGCACAGGGGGCGTGGGAGCAGTACTTC. Translated, it gives CASSKQAQGAWEQYF.

This sequence joins TRBV7-8 and TRBJ1-6; 11 bases are a match to TRBD1. This CDR3 has 15 residues. Germline CDR1 is SGHVS and CDR2 is FQNEAQ. The ends lost 4 bases at V and 8 bases at J; junction bases unmatched: 4. DNA for the CDR3: TGTGCCAGCAGCTCGAGGACAGGGGGCTATTCACCCCTCCACTTT. It translates to CASSSRTGGYSPLHF.

The rearrangement uses TRBV9 and TRBJ2-6, with TRBD1 identical over 10 bases. V was pared by 4 bases and J by 0 bases, with 4 bases of the junction left unmatched. The CDR3 spans 17 residues. The germline V gene encodes CDR1 SGDLS and CDR2 YYNGEE. Here the CDR3 DNA reads TGTGCCAGCAGCCGGGACAGGGGATACTCTGGGGCCAACGTCCTGACTTTC. It encodes CASSRDRGYSGANVLTF.

The chain has TRBV5-1 and TRBJ2-2; 7 bases align to TRBD2. This CDR3 is 14 amino acids long. CDR1 is SGHRS and CDR2 is YFSETQ in the germline V gene. The ends lost 9 bases at V and 3 bases at J; junction bases unmatched: 8. The CDR3: CANQVGGDTGELFF. The CDR3 region has the DNA TGCGCCAACCAGGTGGGAGGGGACACCGGGGAGCTGTTTTTT.

This clone was observed once. The chain joins TRBV5-1 to TRBJ2-6; D remains unclear. The CDR3 runs 14 residues. V lost 4 bases to trimming and J lost 4 bases, with 9 bases between them. The germline V gene has CDR1 SGHRS and CDR2 YFSETQ. CDR3 sequence: CASSPSRGANVLTF. The DNA of the CDR3 is TGCGCCAGCAGCCCATCACGGGGGGCCAACGTCCTGACTTTC.

The chain uses TRBV6-6 and TRBJ2-1; possibly TRBD2 for D (6 bases). The CDR3 is 15 residues long. In germline, CDR1 is MNHNY, CDR2 SVGAGI (reference sequence). Trimming took 2 bases from V and 0 from J, leaving 8 bases between them. Here the CDR3 reads CASSYGGDSYNEQFF. Here the CDR3 DNA reads TGTGCCAGCAGTTACGGCGGGGACTCCTACAATGAGCAGTTCTTC.

This clone has a single count. CDR3 residues: CASSPMEGSGNTIYF. The CDR3 nucleotides are TGTGCCAGCAGCCCCATGGAGGGGTCTGGAAACACCATATATTTT. The chain uses TRBV5-6 and TRBJ1-3, with D possibly matching TRBD1 (5 bases). The length of the CDR3 is 15 residues. CDR1 and CDR2 (germline): SGHDT, YYEEEE. Trimming stripped 4 bases from V and 1 base from J, with 12 bases between.

The chain joins TRBV5-6 to TRBJ1-1; 10 bases align to TRBD1. Per germline, CDR1 SGHDT and CDR2 YYEEEE. There are 14 residues in the CDR3. The V and J ends lost 3 bases and 2 bases, in that order; junction bases with no gene match: 1. The CDR3 nucleotides are TGTGCCAGCAGCTGGGACAGGGGAAACACTGAAGCTTTCTTT. It encodes CASSWDRGNTEAFF.

The genes are TRBV3-1 (or the pseudogene TRBV3-2) and TRBJ2-2; D uncertain. CDR3 length: 15 amino acids. CDR1 is LGHDT, CDR2 YNNKEL, per germline (reference sequence). The ends were cut back, 3 bases at V and 2 bases at J, with 10 bases in the middle. The CDR3 DNA follows: TGTGCCAGCAGCCAGATTCGACAAAACACCGGGGAGCTGTTTTTT. Translating it yields CASSQIRQNTGELFF.

The V gene is TRBV5-4, the J gene TRBJ2-1, with 10 nucleotides matching TRBD2. CDR3 size: 16 residues. The germline gives CDR1 SGHNT, CDR2 YYREEE (reference sequence). Germline trimming cut 0 bases from V and 10 bases from J; bases unmatched to any gene: 10. The DNA for the CDR3 is TGTGCCAGCAGCTTGGAGTCTAGCGGGGGCTCTGGCGAGCAGTTCTTC. It translates to CASSLESSGGSGEQFF.

The rearrangement links TRBV20-1 to TRBJ2-7; possible D gene TRBD2, 5 bases. Germline CDR1 and CDR2: DFQATT and SNEGSKA (reference sequence). The length of the CDR3 is 14 residues. Deletions cut 6 bases from V and 2 bases from J, with 17 bases between. This CDR3 is CSASRTLSAYEQYF. The CDR3 nucleotides read TGCAGTGCGAGTCGGACTCTCTCAGCCTACGAGCAGTACTTC.

The chain has TRBV7-9 and TRBJ1-6; 10 bases map to TRBD1. With 4 bases clipped from V and 10 bases from J, the junction kept 7 bases outside the gene matches. The CDR3 loop spans 15 amino acids. Germline CDR1 and CDR2: SEHNR and FQNEAQ (reference sequence). The CDR3 region is CASSSRTGGNSPLHF. As DNA, the CDR3 is TGTGCCAGCAGCTCGAGGACAGGGGGAAACTCACCCCTCCACTTT.

V gene TRBV9 combines with J gene TRBJ1-3; D remains ambiguous. V was trimmed by 0 bases and J by 0 bases, leaving 10 bases between them. The CDR3 consists of 16 residues. Germline values: CDR1 SGDLS, CDR2 YYNGEE. CDR3 protein: CASSVGGPSSGNTIYF. Here the CDR3 DNA reads TGTGCCAGCAGCGTAGGAGGGCCTAGCTCTGGAAACACCATATATTTT. Based on the CDR3 plus reference TRBV9 and TRBJ1-3, the full variable domain is DSGVTQTPKHLITATGQRVTLRCSPRSGDLSVYWYQQSLDQGLQFLIQYYNGEERAKGNILERFSAQQFPDLHSELNLSSLELGDSALYFCASSVGGPSSGNTIYFGEGSWLTVV.